Following are 13 T cell receptor beta chains from one sample sequenced in a study of naive and memory T cell subsets. Four PCR rounds used nested alpha and beta constant region primers plus the SP2 primer. Each CDR3 protein is one row after TCRdb ran MiXCR on the 5' RACE reads. The sample contains about 48,000 distinct CDR3 sequences, approximately 4.5% of which appear only once. An oligonucleotide containing a UMI was ligated to the 3' end of TCR cDNA. The receptors here all came from a female donor in good health.

There are many counts of this clonotype. This chain connects TRBV7-3 to TRBJ1-5; TRBD1 is a possible D gene (5 bases). Trimming left V 5 bases short and J 3 bases short, with 14 bases between. The CDR3 has 15 amino acids. From germline, CDR1 is SGHTA and CDR2 FQGTGA. The DNA of the CDR3 is TGTGCCAGCAGCCTTTCCGGGGCCAACAATCAGCCCCAGCATTTT. This sequence encodes CASSLSGANNQPQHF.

There are many counts of this clonotype. This chain connects TRBV29-1 to TRBJ2-1; tentative D call: TRBD2 (5 bases). Germline V lookup: CDR1 SQVTM, CDR2 ANQGSEA. V was clipped by 0 bases and J by 8 bases, with 11 bases between them. The CDR3 consists of 13 residues. CDR3 region: CSVEDFSGYEQFF. CDR3 nucleotides: TGCAGCGTTGAAGACTTTTCGGGATATGAGCAGTTCTTC.

The table lists this clonotype with many counts. The CDR3 region is CASSPRDSYEQYF. The CDR3 nucleotides are TGTGCCAGCAGTCCCAGGGACTCCTACGAGCAGTACTTC. The chain has TRBV12-3 or TRBV12-4 and TRBJ2-7, with TRBD1 as a possible D gene (5 bases). The CDR3 loop spans 13 amino acids. V was trimmed by 5 bases and J by 0 bases, leaving 8 bases between them.

This clonotype came up many times. The V call is TRBV6-2 or TRBV6-3, the J call TRBJ1-4; D might be TRBD1 (6 bases). There are 15 residues in the CDR3. CDR1 MNHEY and CDR2 SVGEGT come from the germline V gene. The V gene lost 0 bases and the J gene lost 7 bases, with 12 bases spanning the gap. This CDR3 reads CASSYSWDIAEKLFF. CDR3 coding DNA: TGTGCCAGCAGTTACTCTTGGGACATCGCTGAAAAACTGTTTTTT.

At least ten counts were recorded for this clonotype. In DNA, the CDR3 is TGCAGTGCTGAAACCCAGGGTCTCGAGCAGTACTTC. Translated: CSAETQGLEQYF. The chain carries TRBV20-1 and TRBJ2-7, with D perhaps matching TRBD1 (5 bases). Germline V gene lookup returns CDR1 DFQATT and CDR2 SNEGSKA (reference sequence). V was shortened by 5 bases and J by 6 bases, with 14 bases between the two germline ends. The CDR3 is made up of 12 amino acids.

This clonotype was observed many times. The chain has TRBV20-1 and TRBJ1-4; no clear D gene. The CDR3 loop spans 15 amino acids. The germline V gene encodes CDR1 DFQATT and CDR2 SNEGSKA (reference sequence). The V and J ends lost 6 bases and 4 bases respectively, with 18 bases between them. CDR3 sequence reads: CSASLLGMVNEKLFF. The DNA of the CDR3 is TGCAGTGCCTCACTGCTGGGTATGGTTAATGAAAAACTGTTTTTT.

This clonotype was seen repeatedly, ten times or more. CDR3 sequence (DNA): TGCAGCGTAGCCGTAGGGACTAGCGGGAGTAACGAGCAGTACTTC. Its translation is CSVAVGTSGSNEQYF. The V gene is TRBV29-1, the J gene TRBJ2-7; 14 bases are a match to TRBD2. The CDR3 has 15 residues. V gave up 6 bases and J gave up 5 bases; unmatched junction bases: 9. In germline, CDR1 is SQVTM, CDR2 ANQGSEA.

This clonotype has a handful of counts. V is TRBV24-1 and J is TRBJ2-1; D is ambiguous. The CDR3 loop spans 15 amino acids. The V end lost 6 bases, the J end lost 0 bases, and 11 bases lay between the germline ends. Looked up from germline, CDR1 is KGHDR and CDR2 is SFDVKD. DNA of the CDR3: TGTGCCACCAGTTATGGCATCGGCTCCTACAATGAGCAGTTCTTC. Its translation: CATSYGIGSYNEQFF.

Regarding this clonotype: A much more abundant neighbour one base away suggests this may be a read error. This sequence joins TRBV7-9 and TRBJ2-1, with 8 bases fitting TRBD2. This CDR3 comprises 15 residues. Looked up from germline, CDR1 is SEHNR and CDR2 is FQNEAQ (reference sequence). Trimming took 4 bases from V and 5 from J; bases not matched to a gene: 7. The CDR3 DNA reads TGTGCCAGCAGCTCCCTAGCGGGTGTAGACAATGAGCAGTTCTTC. It yields the protein CASSSLAGVDNEQFF.

A few counts support this clonotype. This chain links TRBV6-6 with TRBJ2-3; 8 nucleotides match TRBD2. The germline V gene encodes CDR1 MNHNY and CDR2 SVGAGI (reference sequence). The CDR3 spans 16 residues. The J segment lost 4 bases and the V segment lost 4 bases, leaving 10 bases of the junction unmatched. The CDR3 region has the DNA TGTGCCAGCAGTTGGACACCGGGACTAGTCGCAGATACGCAGTATTTT. Protein product: CASSWTPGLVADTQYF.

This clonotype occurred many times. The chain employs TRBV6-6 and TRBJ2-2, with D possibly being TRBD2 (6 bases). V was clipped by 9 bases and J by 3 bases, with 14 bases between them. The CDR3 has 14 amino acids. CDR1 MNHNY and CDR2 SVGAGI come from the germline V gene (reference sequence). DNA for the CDR3: TGTGCCAGTAGACCCGGCGGGGACACCGGGGAGCTGTTTTTT. It translates to CASRPGGDTGELFF.

This clonotype was found many times. This chain joins TRBV20-1 and TRBJ1-2; 9 bases fit TRBD1. The CDR3 length is 14 residues. Trimming cost V 0 bases and J 6 bases; bases outside gene matches: 5. Per germline, CDR1 DFQATT and CDR2 SNEGSKA (reference sequence). The CDR3 nucleotides read TGCAGTGCTAGAGATGGGGACAGGGTCCATGGCTACACCTTC. This gives the protein CSARDGDRVHGYTF.

The CDR3 protein is CASSEGRASYEQYF. Written as DNA, the CDR3 is TGTGCCAGCAGTGAAGGCCGCGCCTCCTACGAGCAGTACTTC. This sequence joins TRBV5-4 and TRBJ2-7; no firm D call. Germline V gene data show CDR1 as SGHNT and CDR2 as YYREEE (reference sequence). V was clipped by 5 bases and J by 0 bases, with 12 bases between them. This CDR3 has 14 amino acids.